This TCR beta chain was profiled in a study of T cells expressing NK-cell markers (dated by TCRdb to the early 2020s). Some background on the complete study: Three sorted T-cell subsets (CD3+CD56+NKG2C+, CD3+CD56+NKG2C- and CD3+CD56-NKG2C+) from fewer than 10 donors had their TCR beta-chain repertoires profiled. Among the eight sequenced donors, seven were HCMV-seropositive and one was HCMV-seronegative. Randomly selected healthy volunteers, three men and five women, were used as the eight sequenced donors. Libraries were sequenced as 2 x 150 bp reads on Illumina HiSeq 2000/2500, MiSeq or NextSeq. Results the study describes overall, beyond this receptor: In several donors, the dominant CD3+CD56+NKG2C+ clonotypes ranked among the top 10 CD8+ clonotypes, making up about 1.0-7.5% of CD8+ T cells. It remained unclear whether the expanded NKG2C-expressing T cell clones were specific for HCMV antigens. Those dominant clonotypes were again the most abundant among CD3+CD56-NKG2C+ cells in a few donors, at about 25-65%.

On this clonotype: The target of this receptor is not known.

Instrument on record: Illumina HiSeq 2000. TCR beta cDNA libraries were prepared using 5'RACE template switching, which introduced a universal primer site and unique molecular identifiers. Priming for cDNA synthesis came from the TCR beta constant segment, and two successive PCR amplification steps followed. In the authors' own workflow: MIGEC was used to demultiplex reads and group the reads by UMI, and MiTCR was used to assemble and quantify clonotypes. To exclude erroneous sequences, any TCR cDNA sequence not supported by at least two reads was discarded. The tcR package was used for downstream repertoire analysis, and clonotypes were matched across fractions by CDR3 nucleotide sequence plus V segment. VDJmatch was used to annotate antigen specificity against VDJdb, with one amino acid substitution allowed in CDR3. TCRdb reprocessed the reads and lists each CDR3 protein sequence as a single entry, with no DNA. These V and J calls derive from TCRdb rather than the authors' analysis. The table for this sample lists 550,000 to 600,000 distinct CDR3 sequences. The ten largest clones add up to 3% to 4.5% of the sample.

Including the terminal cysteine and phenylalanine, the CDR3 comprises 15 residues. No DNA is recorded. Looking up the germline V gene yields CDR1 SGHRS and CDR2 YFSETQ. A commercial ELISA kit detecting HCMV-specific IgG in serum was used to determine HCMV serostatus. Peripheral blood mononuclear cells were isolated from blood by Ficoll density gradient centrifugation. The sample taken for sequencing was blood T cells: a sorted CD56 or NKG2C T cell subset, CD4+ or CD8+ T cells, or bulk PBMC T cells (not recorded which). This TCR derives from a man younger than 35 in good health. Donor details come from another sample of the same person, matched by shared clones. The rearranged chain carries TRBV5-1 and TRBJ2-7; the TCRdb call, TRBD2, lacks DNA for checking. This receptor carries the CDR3 CASSDLQVPRGEQYF.